This TCR beta chain came from a study of response to subunit inactivated influenza vaccine. Findings and caveats of the study: The authors put forward the suggestion that each seasonal influenza vaccination may bring in only a limited number of new T cells.

TCRdb redid the calling of the RT-PCR reads with MiXCR, one entry per CDR3 protein. There are more than 150,000 distinct CDR3 sequences in the sample; around a tenth occur only once, and under 13% lies in the top ten. Comment on this clonotype: Its antigen is undetermined.

Germline V CDR1 and CDR2: GTSNPN, SVGIG (reference sequence). This CDR3 region has 13 residues. With 0 bases removed from V and 8 bases from J, the gap between germline ends came to 11 bases. The sequence derives from a man aged 45-65 years who received an inactivated influenza vaccine. The sample here was non-naive T cells sorted from PBMCs, taken on the day of vaccination. The chain joins TRBV30 to TRBJ2-4, with D uncertain. The CDR3 nucleotides read TGTGCCTGGAGTGTGGAGATAGGACACATTCAGTACTTC. Its translation: CAWSVEIGHIQYF.